Below, 3 T cell receptor beta chains from the same sample are listed, as sequenced in a study of CD8 T cells in ankylosing spondylitis. TCRdb redid the calling of the 5' RACE reads with MiXCR, one entry per CDR3 protein. The table lists hundreds of thousands of distinct CDR3 sequences, approximately 17% of them singletons. Study-wide findings and caveats: It appeared that ankylosing spondylitis blood was characterized by a TCR beta motif of under ten highly homologous variants.

Their cognate antigens are unknown. Sequenced material: blood, either unsorted or a sorted T cell fraction (not recorded which). These receptors all come from a male donor with ankylosing spondylitis.

The V and J genes are TRBV11-2 and TRBJ2-7; D call uncertain. This CDR3 contains 13 residues. V was clipped by 5 bases and J by 6 bases, with 14 bases between them. The germline V gene encodes CDR1 SGHAT and CDR2 FQNNGV. The CDR3 sequence is CASSPRLISEQYF. In DNA form, the CDR3 reads TGTGCCAGCAGCCCACGTCTGATAAGCGAGCAGTACTTC. The whole variable domain, remainder taken from reference TRBV11-2 and TRBJ2-7, is EAGVAQSPRYKIIEKRQSVAFWCNPISGHATLYWYQQILGQGPKLLIQFQNNGVVDDSQLPKDRFSAERLKGVDSTLKIQPAKLEDSAVYLCASSPRLISEQYFGPGTRLTVT.

The rearrangement links TRBV3-1 to TRBJ2-1, with D uncertain. V was pared by 1 base and J by 2 bases, with 15 bases between. This CDR3 is built from 17 residues. Germline assignment: CDR1 LGHDT and CDR2 YNNKEL (reference sequence). Here the CDR3 reads CASSQVPSPSAYNEQFF. The CDR3 DNA is TGTGCCAGCAGCCAAGTGCCGAGTCCTTCTGCCTACAATGAGCAGTTCTTC.

This chain connects TRBV5-1 to TRBJ2-3, with D maybe TRBD2 (6 bases). CDR1 SGHRS and CDR2 YFSETQ come from the germline V gene. CDR3 size: 17 residues. Deletions cut 4 bases from V and 1 base from J, with 19 bases between. CDR3 loop: CASSHLRGKDRTDTQYF. The CDR3 DNA reads TGCGCCAGCAGCCACCTTCGGGGGAAAGATCGCACAGATACGCAGTATTTT.